Here is one T cell receptor (beta chain) with its context. This clone was observed once. It has no known antigen specificity. The sample holds no much larger clone one base away, and base qualities are not on file. The CDR3 runs 11 amino acids, cysteine and phenylalanine included. The DNA shown is the 33-base CDR3, in frame from base 1. Based on the germline V gene, the CDR1 and CDR2 sequences are SQVTM and ANQGSEA. The V and J ends are trimmed by 5 bases and 4 bases, leaving 9 bases between them. Libraries were built with the immunoSEQ multiplex PCR assay. The clones in this table, taken by TCRdb from immuneACCESS, are in-frame only. Not every clone is retained; where verified, under half of the shortfall comes from an unresolved V gene, and the cause of the rest is unknown. For this sample there are about 730,000 clones; around 85% appear just once. The ten largest clonotypes hold under 0.012% of the sample.

The source of the sample is a study of shared T cell receptors in the human thymus (TCRdb year 2021). At the level of the whole study: The study examined how self-reactive, shared T-cell receptor alpha chains are generated in the human thymus.

A further study also used this sample, focusing on human thymus T cells. From the second report: Immunologically healthy infants undergoing open corrective cardiac surgery for congenital heart defects in Finland were used as donors. Thymus tissue was obtained as surgical resects removed during corrective cardiac surgery. Biased V and J gene segment usage appeared to be present in both thymic and peripheral blood repertoires. The related research reported highly overlapping thymic TCR repertoires among unrelated individuals. The study described the TCR alpha and beta repertoires in fewer than 10 infant thymus samples and a few matching peripheral blood samples. Donor ages ranging from roughly 6 to 250 days were recorded, and several male and two female infants were included in the cohort. Thymocytes were mechanically released from the tissue and were stored as pellets of roughly 9.5-34 million cells at -70 degrees C. A QIAsymphony instrument was used to extract genomic DNA from frozen cell pellets. TCRB and TCRAD loci were amplified from a standardized quantity of quality-controlled genomic DNA using the immunoSEQ multiplex PCR assay. The amplicons covered the V(D)J region and were long enough to include the CDR3 and to identify the V and J genes. Through the commercial immunoSEQ service, the amplicons were sequenced on an Illumina platform. Primer bias and sequencing errors were corrected using previously described methods, and TCRAD and TCRB definitions followed the IMGT database. Analysis of the repertoires was done with immunoSEQ Analyzer 3.0 and VDJTools and included basic statistics, V/J segment usage, diversity estimates, rarefaction and pairwise overlap. Diversity was estimated using the Chao1, ChaoE, Efron-Thisted, Shannon and inverse Simpson indices, and was also estimated on datasets down-sampled to the size of the smallest sample. Repertoire overlap was assessed by strict matching of CDR3 nucleotide sequence, V gene and J gene, and clustering was done by Jaccard-based multidimensional scaling. Thymus samples yielded on average around 850,000 unique TCRB clonotypes, compared with 80,000 to 95,000 from blood samples.

This receptor was obtained from a girl under three years old with a congenital heart defect. Donor details come from another sample of the same person, matched by shared clones. The sequence joins TRBV29-1 to TRBJ2-7; the D gene is not confidently resolved. Sequences were obtained from thymocytes. The CDR3 is CSVFGAYEQYF. The bases read TGCAGCGTTTTCGGAGCGTACGAGCAGTACTTC.